This is a list of T cell receptor beta chains from one sample in a study of memory CD4+ T cells and cytomegalovirus serostatus. Some clones are missing from TCRdb's copy, which holds only in-frame ones; the method was immunoSEQ multiplex PCR. In the table there are under 40,000 clones, around 80% of which are singletons. Sequencing was done on a sample of memory CD4+ T cells from blood. The source of these receptors is an adult in good health and CMV-seropositive. The CDR3 runs from the conserved cysteine through the conserved F or W. The D gene is left open where the match is weak. Not all rows give a size; the values are once, few, many and, for expanded clones, a class.

j_gene: TRBJ1-2
abundance: NA
v_gene: TRBV2
d_gene: NA
CDR3aa: CASSPGVGYTF
CDR3nt: TGTGCCAGCAGTCCAGGGGTTGGCTACACCTTC

j_gene: TRBJ1-6
abundance: few
v_gene: TRBV28
d_gene: NA
CDR3aa: CASSFFHRDNSPLHF
CDR3nt: TGTGCCAGCAGTTTCTTCCACAGGGACAATTCACCCCTCCACTTT

j_gene: TRBJ1-1
abundance: NA
v_gene: TRBV27
d_gene: TRBD1
CDR3aa: CASSSTGFTEAFF
CDR3nt: TGTGCCAGCAGTTCGACAGGGTTCACTGAAGCTTTCTTT

j_gene: TRBJ1-1
abundance: NA
v_gene: TRBV5-5
d_gene: NA
CDR3aa: CASSLAELVGGMNTEAFF
CDR3nt: TGTGCCAGCAGCTTGGCTGAATTGGTGGGGGGCATGAACACTGAAGCTTTCTTT

j_gene: TRBJ2-5
abundance: NA
v_gene: TRBV6-1
d_gene: TRBD2
CDR3aa: CASSGLAGAQETQYF
CDR3nt: TGTGCCAGCAGTGGACTAGCGGGGGCCCAAGAGACCCAGTACTTC

j_gene: TRBJ2-3
abundance: few
v_gene: TRBV5-1
d_gene: NA
CDR3aa: CASSLGQRADTQYF
CDR3nt: TGCGCCAGCAGCTTGGGGCAGCGGGCGGATACGCAGTATTTT

j_gene: TRBJ2-5
abundance: few
v_gene: TRBV19
d_gene: NA
CDR3aa: CASRSQGSGETQYF
CDR3nt: TGTGCCAGTAGGAGTCAGGGGTCAGGAGAGACCCAGTACTTC

j_gene: TRBJ1-1
abundance: few
v_gene: TRBV14
d_gene: NA
CDR3aa: CASSRLGGAQRAFF
CDR3nt: TGTGCCAGCAGCCGCCTGGGGGGGGCACAGCGGGCTTTCTTT

j_gene: TRBJ1-1
abundance: NA
v_gene: TRBV2
d_gene: NA
CDR3aa: CASGKNTEAFF
CDR3nt: TGTGCCAGTGGGAAGAACACTGAAGCTTTCTTT

j_gene: TRBJ1-3
abundance: NA
v_gene: TRBV19
d_gene: TRBD1
CDR3aa: CASSTHRGRNTIYF
CDR3nt: TGTGCCAGTAGCACACACAGGGGTCGAAACACCATATATTTT

j_gene: TRBJ1-1
abundance: NA
v_gene: TRBV5-4
d_gene: NA
CDR3aa: CASSFVGVNTEAFF
CDR3nt: TGTGCCAGCAGCTTCGTCGGAGTGAACACTGAAGCTTTCTTT

j_gene: TRBJ1-3
abundance: NA
v_gene: TRBV19
d_gene: TRBD1
CDR3aa: CASSRSRTGAGNTIYF
CDR3nt: TGTGCCAGTAGTAGAAGTCGGACAGGGGCTGGAAACACCATATATTTT

j_gene: TRBJ1-2
abundance: NA
v_gene: TRBV6-6
d_gene: NA
CDR3aa: CASSYSGRSFYGYTF
CDR3nt: TGTGCCAGCAGTTACTCGGGACGGAGCTTTTATGGCTACACCTTC

j_gene: TRBJ1-1
abundance: NA
v_gene: TRBV27
d_gene: NA
CDR3aa: CASSSQGEGAEAFF
CDR3nt: TGTGCCAGCAGTTCACAGGGCGAGGGGGCTGAAGCTTTCTTT

j_gene: TRBJ2-3
abundance: NA
v_gene: TRBV9
d_gene: NA
CDR3aa: CASSEGRPSTDTQYF
CDR3nt: TGTGCCAGCAGCGAGGGACGCCCTAGCACAGATACGCAGTATTTT

j_gene: TRBJ1-4
abundance: NA
v_gene: TRBV2
d_gene: NA
CDR3aa: CASSSGFSTNEKLFF
CDR3nt: TGTGCCAGCAGTTCCGGGTTCTCAACTAATGAAAAACTGTTTTTT

j_gene: TRBJ2-5
abundance: NA
v_gene: TRBV6-5
d_gene: NA
CDR3aa: CASSLPGPPETQYF
CDR3nt: TGTGCCAGCAGTCTCCCGGGCCCCCCGGAGACCCAGTACTTC

j_gene: TRBJ1-2
abundance: NA
v_gene: TRBV7-9
d_gene: TRBD1
CDR3aa: CASSLAGTEYGYTF
CDR3nt: TGTGCCAGCAGCTTAGCCGGGACAGAGTATGGCTACACCTTC

j_gene: TRBJ2-1
abundance: NA
v_gene: TRBV5-1
d_gene: NA
CDR3aa: CASSWIPVDNEQFF
CDR3nt: TGCGCCAGCAGCTGGATCCCGGTGGACAATGAGCAGTTCTTC

j_gene: TRBJ1-1
abundance: medium-sized
v_gene: TRBV2
d_gene: NA
CDR3aa: CASGGTEAFF
CDR3nt: TGTGCCAGCGGGGGCACTGAAGCTTTCTTT

j_gene: TRBJ2-1
abundance: NA
v_gene: TRBV2
d_gene: NA
CDR3aa: CASRGGQLSSYNEQFF
CDR3nt: TGTGCCAGCAGGGGGGGACAGCTGAGCTCCTACAATGAGCAGTTCTTC

j_gene: TRBJ1-5
abundance: NA
v_gene: TRBV7-9
d_gene: NA
CDR3aa: CASSLDENQPQHF
CDR3nt: TGTGCCAGCAGCTTAGACGAAAATCAGCCCCAGCATTTT

j_gene: TRBJ2-1
abundance: NA
v_gene: TRBV6-1
d_gene: TRBD2
CDR3aa: CASSGLAGGANEQFF
CDR3nt: TGTGCCAGCAGTGGACTAGCGGGGGGAGCCAATGAGCAGTTCTTC

j_gene: TRBJ1-2
abundance: NA
v_gene: TRBV28
d_gene: NA
CDR3aa: CASSLWRGGSDYGYTF
CDR3nt: TGTGCCAGCAGTTTATGGAGGGGGGGGTCGGACTATGGCTACACCTTC

j_gene: TRBJ1-4
abundance: once
v_gene: TRBV15
d_gene: NA
CDR3aa: CATSSRRGSGEKLFF
CDR3nt: TGTGCCACCAGCAGCAGGCGGGGCTCTGGGGAAAAACTGTTTTTT

j_gene: TRBJ2-2
abundance: NA
v_gene: TRBV6-5
d_gene: NA
CDR3aa: CASSYYAGENTGELFF
CDR3nt: TGTGCCAGCAGTTACTATGCAGGGGAAAACACCGGGGAGCTGTTTTTT

j_gene: TRBJ1-6
abundance: NA
v_gene: TRBV5-1
d_gene: TRBD1
CDR3aa: CASRETGDNSPLHF
CDR3nt: TGCGCCAGCAGGGAGACAGGGGATAATTCACCCCTCCACTTT

j_gene: TRBJ2-1
abundance: NA
v_gene: TRBV29-1
d_gene: TRBD2
CDR3aa: CSVNRRGAYNEQFF
CDR3nt: TGCAGCGTCAATAGACGGGGGGCCTACAATGAGCAGTTCTTC

j_gene: TRBJ1-5
abundance: NA
v_gene: TRBV18
d_gene: TRBD1
CDR3aa: CASSRQGSDQPQHF
CDR3nt: TGTGCCAGCTCTCGACAGGGCAGCGATCAGCCCCAGCATTTT

j_gene: TRBJ1-2
abundance: once
v_gene: TRBV7-2
d_gene: TRBD1
CDR3aa: CASSLGGQGTTYGYTF
CDR3nt: TGTGCCAGCAGCTTAGGGGGACAGGGGACCACCTATGGCTACACCTTC

j_gene: TRBJ1-4
abundance: NA
v_gene: TRBV7-9
d_gene: NA
CDR3aa: CASSLAEGTNEKLFF
CDR3nt: TGTGCCAGCAGCTTAGCGGAGGGGACTAATGAAAAACTGTTTTTT

j_gene: TRBJ2-6
abundance: NA
v_gene: TRBV19
d_gene: NA
CDR3aa: CASSISSSGANVLTF
CDR3nt: TGTGCCAGTAGTATTAGTAGCTCTGGGGCCAACGTCCTGACTTTC

j_gene: TRBJ1-1
abundance: NA
v_gene: TRBV4-3
d_gene: NA
CDR3aa: CASSPDGEATEAFF
CDR3nt: TGCGCCAGCAGTCCCGACGGGGAGGCCACTGAAGCTTTCTTT

j_gene: TRBJ2-1
abundance: NA
v_gene: TRBV15
d_gene: NA
CDR3aa: CATSRLGTATYNEQFF
CDR3nt: TGTGCCACCAGCAGACTAGGGACTGCTACCTACAATGAGCAGTTCTTC

j_gene: TRBJ1-1
abundance: NA
v_gene: TRBV28
d_gene: NA
CDR3aa: CASSLYGPSDTEAFF
CDR3nt: TGTGCCAGCAGTTTATATGGACCGTCGGACACTGAAGCTTTCTTT

j_gene: TRBJ1-2
abundance: NA
v_gene: TRBV28
d_gene: NA
CDR3aa: CASSLGPSGRGYTF
CDR3nt: TGTGCCAGCAGTTTAGGGCCTTCGGGACGTGGCTACACCTTC

j_gene: TRBJ2-5
abundance: NA
v_gene: TRBV27
d_gene: NA
CDR3aa: CASSLRRRETQYF
CDR3nt: TGTGCCAGCAGTTTGCGGCGGAGAGAGACCCAGTACTTC

j_gene: TRBJ1-1
abundance: NA
v_gene: TRBV9
d_gene: TRBD1
CDR3aa: CASSTYRGRAFF
CDR3nt: TGTGCCAGCAGCACGTACAGGGGACGGGCTTTCTTT

j_gene: TRBJ2-1
abundance: NA
v_gene: TRBV7-2
d_gene: NA
CDR3aa: CASSLASGLSNNEQFF
CDR3nt: TGTGCCAGCAGCTTAGCCAGCGGACTCTCGAACAATGAGCAGTTCTTC

j_gene: TRBJ1-2
abundance: NA
v_gene: TRBV7-9
d_gene: NA
CDR3aa: CASSPGPPEVYGYTF
CDR3nt: TGTGCCAGCAGCCCGGGACCCCCTGAAGTCTATGGCTACACCTTC